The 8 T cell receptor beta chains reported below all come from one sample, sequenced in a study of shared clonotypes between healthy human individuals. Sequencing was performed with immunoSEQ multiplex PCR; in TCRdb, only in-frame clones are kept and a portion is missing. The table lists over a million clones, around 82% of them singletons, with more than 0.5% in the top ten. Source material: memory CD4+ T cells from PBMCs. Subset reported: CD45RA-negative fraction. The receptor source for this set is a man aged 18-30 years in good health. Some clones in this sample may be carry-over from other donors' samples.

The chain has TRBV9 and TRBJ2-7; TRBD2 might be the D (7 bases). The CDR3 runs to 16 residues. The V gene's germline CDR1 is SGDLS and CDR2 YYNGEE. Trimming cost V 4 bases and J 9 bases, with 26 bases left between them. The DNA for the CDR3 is TGTGCCAGCAGCCCCAGTGGGGGCGGGAGAGTTGACGGGCAGTACTTC. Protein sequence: CASSPSGGGRVDGQYF.

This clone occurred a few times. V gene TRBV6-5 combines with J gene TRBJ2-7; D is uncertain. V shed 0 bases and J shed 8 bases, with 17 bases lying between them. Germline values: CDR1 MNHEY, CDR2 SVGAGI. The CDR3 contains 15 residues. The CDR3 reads CASSYSMGSAGKQYF. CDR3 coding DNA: TGTGCCAGCAGTTACTCGATGGGGTCCGCCGGCAAGCAGTACTTC.

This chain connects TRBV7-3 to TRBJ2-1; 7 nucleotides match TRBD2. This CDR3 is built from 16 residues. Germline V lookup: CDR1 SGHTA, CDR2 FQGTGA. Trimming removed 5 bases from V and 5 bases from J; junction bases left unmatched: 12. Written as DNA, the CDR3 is TGTGCCAGCAGCAAAAGGGGCGCTAGCGGCAACAATGAGCAGTTCTTC. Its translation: CASSKRGASGNNEQFF.

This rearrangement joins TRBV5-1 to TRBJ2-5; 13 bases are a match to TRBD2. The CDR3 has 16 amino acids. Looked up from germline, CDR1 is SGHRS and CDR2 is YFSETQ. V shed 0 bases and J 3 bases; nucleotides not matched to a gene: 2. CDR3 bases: TGCGCCAGCAGCTTGGGAGGACTAGCGGGAGAAGAGACCCAGTACTTC. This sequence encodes CASSLGGLAGEETQYF.

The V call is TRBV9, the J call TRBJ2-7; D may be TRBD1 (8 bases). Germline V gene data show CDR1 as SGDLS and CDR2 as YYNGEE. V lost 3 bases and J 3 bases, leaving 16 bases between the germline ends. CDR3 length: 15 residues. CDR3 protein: CASSARTGRVYEQYF. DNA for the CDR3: TGTGCCAGCAGCGCTAGGACAGGGAGGGTCTACGAGCAGTACTTC.

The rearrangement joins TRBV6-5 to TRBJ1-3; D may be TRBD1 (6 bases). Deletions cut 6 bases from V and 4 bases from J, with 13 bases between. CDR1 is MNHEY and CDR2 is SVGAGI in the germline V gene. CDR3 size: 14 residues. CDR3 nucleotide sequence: TGTGCCAGCAGAAAACAGGGAATCGGAAACACCATATATTTT. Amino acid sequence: CASRKQGIGNTIYF.

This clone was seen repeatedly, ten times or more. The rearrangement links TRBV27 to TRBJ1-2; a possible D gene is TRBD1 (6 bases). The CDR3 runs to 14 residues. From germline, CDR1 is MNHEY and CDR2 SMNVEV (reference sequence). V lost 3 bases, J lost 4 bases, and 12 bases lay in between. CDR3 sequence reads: CASSFGGLPYGYTF. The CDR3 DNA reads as TGTGCCAGCAGTTTCGGGGGGCTCCCCTATGGCTACACCTTC.

The CDR3 protein is CASSLSIDTGELFF. The CDR3, as DNA: TGTGCCAGCAGTTTATCGATAGACACCGGGGAGCTGTTTTTT. This rearrangement joins TRBV27 to TRBJ2-2; no firm D call. Germline lookup yields CDR1 MNHEY and CDR2 SMNVEV (reference sequence). The CDR3 runs to 14 residues. The V and J ends lost 0 bases and 3 bases respectively, with 5 bases between them.